Reported below is one TCR beta chain. The antigen it binds to is not known. No base-level quality is on record; no much larger clone is a single base apart. TCRbeta CDR3 regions were amplified from genomic DNA using the immunoSEQ Assay, a bias-controlled multiplex PCR. In the authors' own workflow: Nucleated cell counts per sample were estimated from amplification of reference gene primers within the assay. To quantify the absolute abundance of each unique TCRbeta CDR3 rearrangement, sequence reads were collapsed and filtered. For each sample, productive Simpson clonality was calculated as the square root of Simpson's diversity index over productive rearrangements. This immuneACCESS table, as held by TCRdb, lists in-frame sequences with V and J called but not all clones. Of the missing ones, under half trace to an unresolved V gene in checked studies; the others have no known cause. For V, J and clone size, that table is used; D and trimming come from the DNA. In this sample the table shows approximately 240,000 clones, approximately 79% of which occur a single time. 4.9% of the sample is held by the ten biggest clonotypes.

The data derive from a study of blood T cell repertoires in COVID-19 (dated by TCRdb to the early 2020s). Study-level background: Samples from collaborators originated in the United States, Italy and Spain and spanned both the acute and convalescent phases of COVID-19. The prospective study material was composed of cDNA or gDNA derived from T cells, B-cell-depleted T cells, or PBMCs. Subjects who had been exposed to COVID-19, were actively infected with it, or had recovered from it provided the deeply sampled blood TCRbeta repertoires that made up the dataset. The repertoires were released in a freely available public database meant as a resource for research on the immune response to SARS-CoV-2. The samples were drawn from the first 160 participants of the ongoing ImmuneRACE study and from more than 1,000 subjects provided by 6 global collaborators. The sample metadata nearly always contained a de-identified subject ID, COVID-19 status, age in years and sex. Where HLA class I and class II types were available, the types were taken from metadata supplied by the sample provider, not from assay-based typing. On the study overall, not on this receptor specifically: How much clinical and demographic metadata was included differed by source and by participant, and the metadata was provided uncurated.

The germline V end is reduced by 2 bases and the J end by 2 bases; junction bases left unmatched: 5. The germline V gene (reference sequence) yields SGHNT for CDR1 and YYREEE for CDR2. The CDR3 runs 15 amino acids, cysteine and phenylalanine included. The DNA shown is the 45-base CDR3, in frame from base 1. The collaborating institutions used their own protocols to collect whole blood in K2EDTA tubes. For TCRbeta analysis, collaborators shipped samples in one of three forms: frozen whole blood, isolated PBMCs, or DNA extracted from either of those sample types. This sequence was found in an elderly woman with active or convalescent COVID-19. Sequenced sample: peripheral blood. The V gene is TRBV5-4 and the J gene is TRBJ1-1; TRBD1 lines up with 8 middle nucleotides. The encoded CDR3 is CASSFGTGKNTEAFF. The DNA is TGTGCCAGCAGCTTCGGGACAGGAAAAAACACTGAAGCTTTCTTT. Beyond the CDR3, the reference TRBV5-4 and TRBJ1-1 genes provide the residues; the full variable domain reads: ETGVTQSPTHLIKTRGQQVTLRCSSQSGHNTVSWYQQALGQGPQFIFQYYREEENGRGNFPPRFSGLQFPNYSSELNVNALELDDSALYLCASSFGTGKNTEAFFGQGTRLTVV.